This passage covers 29 T cell receptor beta chains from one sample sequenced in a study of cytomegalovirus exposure and HLA in healthy donors (dated by TCRdb to 2017 to 2019). Libraries were made using the immunoSEQ multiplex PCR assay. A mixture of 60 forward primers for TCR Vbeta segments and 13 reverse primers for TCR Jbeta segments was used in the multiplex PCR. TCRdb took this table from immuneACCESS and kept in-frame rearrangements with V and J called. Such tables lack part of the clones; where checked against another copy, unresolved V genes explain under half of the gap, and the rest is unexplained. The sample table holds about 150,000 clones, of which about 81% were seen once. Clones ranked in the top ten supply over 6% of the sample. The source material was PBMCs. These receptors were collected from a man aged 30-40 years in good health and CMV-seronegative.

In nucleotides, the CDR3 is TGTGCCAGCACCCTGGGGCAGGGGGCAAGAAATGAGCAGTTCTTC. It codes for CASTLGQGARNEQFF. The V gene is TRBV27, the J gene TRBJ2-1; 8 nucleotides align to TRBD1. J gave up 7 bases and V 7 bases, and 12 bases lay outside the gene matches. The CDR3 consists of 15 residues. Germline V gene sequence: CDR1 MNHEY, CDR2 SMNVEV (reference sequence).

The chain uses TRBV10-3 and TRBJ1-5; no firm D call. V lost 8 bases and J lost 4, with 15 bases in between. CDR3 size: 14 residues. Germline CDR1 is ENHRY and CDR2 is SYGVKD. CDR3 nucleotides: TGTGCCATCTCGCCTGGCGGGGTGAATCAGCCCCAGCATTTT. Its translation is CAISPGGVNQPQHF.

The rearrangement joins TRBV5-5 to TRBJ2-3; 11 nucleotides match TRBD2. CDR1 is SGHKS, CDR2 YYEKEE, per germline (reference sequence). The CDR3 has 16 amino acids. Losses at the gene ends were 2 bases for V and 5 bases for J; bases not matched to a gene: 7. CDR3 protein: CASSFRLAGFLDTQYF. DNA of the CDR3: TGTGCCAGCAGCTTCAGACTAGCGGGGTTCCTAGATACGCAGTATTTT.

The rearrangement uses TRBV7-9 and TRBJ1-5; TRBD1 matches at 9 bases. CDR1 SEHNR and CDR2 FQNEAQ come from the germline V gene (reference sequence). This CDR3 is built from 14 residues. The J segment lost 6 bases and the V segment lost 4 bases, leaving 4 bases of the junction unmatched. CDR3 residues: CASSSGQGGQPQHF. For the CDR3, the DNA is TGTGCCAGCAGCTCGGGACAGGGAGGTCAGCCCCAGCATTTT.

As concerns this clone: Other DNA variants within this sample encode the same CDR3. The genes are TRBV5-6 and TRBJ1-4; a weak D match, TRBD1 (6 bases). Germline loops: CDR1 SGHDT, CDR2 YYEEEE. The CDR3 has 15 amino acids. V was cut by 6 bases and J by 8 bases, with 20 bases left in between. The CDR3 DNA follows: TGTGCCAGCACTCCCCGCGGGGGCTTGGGCGAAAAACTGTTTTTT. Translation: CASTPRGGLGEKLFF. Supplemented by reference TRBV5-6 and TRBJ1-4, the full variable domain reads DAGVTQSPTHLIKTRGQQVTLRCSPKSGHDTVSWYQQALGQGPQFIFQYYEEEERQRGNFPDRFSGHQFPNYSSELNVNALLLGDSALYLCASTPRGGLGEKLFFGSGTQLSVL.

The chain couples TRBV10-3 to TRBJ2-5; 16 bases match TRBD2. This CDR3 contains 17 residues. Trimming removed 4 bases from V and 3 bases from J; junction bases left unmatched: 5. CDR1 and CDR2 (germline): ENHRY, SYGVKD. DNA of the CDR3: TGTGCCATCAGTGCAGGGACTAGCGGGAGGGCCAAAGAGACCCAGTACTTC. Its translation is CAISAGTSGRAKETQYF.

The chain combines TRBV19 with TRBJ1-1; 7 positions match TRBD1. Trimming took 5 bases from V and 3 from J; bases not matched to a gene: 3. Germline CDR1 LNHDA, CDR2 SQIVND (reference sequence). The CDR3 spans 13 residues. CDR3 loop: CASSDRDDTEAFF. The CDR3, as DNA: TGTGCCAGTAGTGACAGGGACGACACTGAAGCTTTCTTT.

Worth noting for this clone: Other DNA sequences in the sample encode the same CDR3. This CDR3 is CASSLGQVNTEAFF. The CDR3 DNA follows: TGTGCCAGCAGCTTGGGGCAGGTGAACACTGAAGCTTTCTTT. V gene TRBV7-9 combines with J gene TRBJ1-1; TRBD1 is a possible D gene (5 bases). The CDR3 consists of 14 residues. Trimming took off 3 bases at V and 0 bases at J, with 8 bases between the two ends. Germline loops: CDR1 SEHNR, CDR2 FQNEAQ (reference sequence).

This sequence joins TRBV6-5 and TRBJ2-1; 10 bases are a match to TRBD2. Germline V gene data show CDR1 as MNHEY and CDR2 as SVGAGI. The CDR3 is made up of 15 amino acids. Trimming removed 6 bases from V and 7 bases from J; junction bases left unmatched: 9. The CDR3 DNA reads as TGTGCCAGCAGGGGGGGGGCTAGCGGGAGTAATGAGCAGTTCTTC. Amino acids: CASRGGASGSNEQFF.

CDR3 bases: TGTGCCAGCAGCTTAGCTAGCGGGCGCTCCTACGAGCAGTACTTC. It encodes CASSLASGRSYEQYF. The genes are TRBV7-9 and TRBJ2-7, with TRBD2 matching 7 bases. Germline V CDR1 and CDR2: SEHNR, FQNEAQ (reference sequence). The junction had 2 bases not matched to a gene; V was cut back by 0 bases and J by 0 bases. The CDR3 is 15 residues long.

The chain recombines TRBV19 with TRBJ1-1; D is ambiguous. V was pared by 7 bases and J by 2 bases, with 5 bases between. Per germline, CDR1 LNHDA and CDR2 SQIVND (reference sequence). The CDR3 length is 11 residues. The CDR3 loop reads CASNSNTEAFF. As DNA, the CDR3 is TGTGCCAGTAACTCAAACACTGAAGCTTTCTTT. Full variable domain (outside the CDR3, taken from reference TRBV19 and TRBJ1-1): DGGITQSPKYLFRKEGQNVTLSCEQNLNHDAMYWYRQDPGQGLRLIYYSQIVNDFQKGDIAEGYSVSREKKESFPLTVTSAQKNPTAFYLCASNSNTEAFFGQGTRLTVV.

The chain couples TRBV28 to TRBJ2-1; weak D call: TRBD1 (5 bases). The CDR3 length is 14 residues. Germline V lookup: CDR1 MDHEN, CDR2 SYDVKM. V lost 6 bases, J lost 3 bases, and 12 bases lay in between. In DNA form, the CDR3 reads TGTGCCAGCAGAAATAGTGACAGCTACAATGAGCAGTTCTTC. Translating gives CASRNSDSYNEQFF. The variable domain in full, completed from reference TRBV28 and TRBJ2-1, reads DVKVTQSSRYLVKRTGEKVFLECVQDMDHENMFWYRQDPGLGLRLIYFSYDVKMKEKGDIPEGYSVSREKKERFSLILESASTNQTSMYLCASRNSDSYNEQFFGPGTRLTVL.

The chain employs TRBV28 and TRBJ2-5; D may be TRBD1 (5 bases). The J call may be wrong; the DNA end is better matched by TRBJ2-7. Germline V CDR1 and CDR2: MDHEN, SYDVKM. The CDR3 spans 14 residues. CDR3 DNA: TGTGCCAGCAGTTTGCTAACGGACATCCACGAGCAGTACTTC. Protein product: CASSLLTDIHEQYF.

This sequence joins TRBV7-2 and TRBJ1-6; D remains ambiguous. V gave up 4 bases and J gave up 10 bases, with 14 bases separating them. Germline CDR1 reads SGHTA; CDR2 reads FQGNSA. This CDR3 is 14 amino acids long. This chain's CDR3 is CASSSSGMESPLHF. The CDR3, as DNA: TGTGCCAGCAGCTCCTCGGGAATGGAATCACCCCTCCACTTT.

The chain recombines TRBV2 with TRBJ1-2; D may be TRBD1 (5 bases). The V gene lost 1 base and the J gene lost 0 bases, with 12 bases spanning the gap. The CDR3 is 16 residues long. Germline V gene lookup returns CDR1 SNHLY and CDR2 FYNNEI. CDR3 protein: CASSEDLTETNYGYTF. The CDR3 bases are TGTGCCAGCAGTGAAGATCTGACAGAGACTAACTATGGCTACACCTTC.

The CDR3 DNA sequence: TGTGCCAGTAGTTCAAAAGGAGGGGCCGCCACTGAAGCTTTCTTT. Its translation is CASSSKGGAATEAFF. The J gene is TRBJ1-1, the V gene TRBV19; possible D gene TRBD1, 5 bases. The CDR3 runs 15 residues. Germline CDR1 LNHDA, CDR2 SQIVND (reference sequence). Deletions cut 5 bases from V and 4 bases from J, with 17 bases between.

This chain links TRBV10-1 with TRBJ2-5; 12 bases are shared with TRBD2. V lost 5 bases to trimming and J lost 3 bases; unmatched junction nucleotides: 1. This CDR3 is 14 amino acids long. The germline V gene has CDR1 WNHNN and CDR2 SYGVQD (reference sequence). CDR3 DNA: TGCGCCAGCAGTCGGACTAGCGGGGAAGAGACCCAGTACTTC. It codes for CASSRTSGEETQYF.

The chain employs TRBV11-3 and TRBJ2-1, with unresolved D. The ends were cut back, 5 bases at V and 4 bases at J, with 6 bases in the middle. The CDR3 runs to 12 residues. In germline, CDR1 is SGHNT, CDR2 YENEEA. The CDR3: CASSNTYNEQFF. The CDR3 region has the DNA TGTGCCAGCAGCAACACGTACAATGAGCAGTTCTTC.

This clone appeared a single time. J is TRBJ2-1 and V is TRBV5-6, with 8 bases matching TRBD2. The germline V gene encodes CDR1 SGHDT and CDR2 YYEEEE. This CDR3 has 15 amino acids. V was pared by 5 bases and J by 0 bases, with 4 bases of the junction left unmatched. The chain's CDR3 is CASSRGGSSYNEQFF. CDR3 DNA: TGTGCCAGCAGTCGGGGGGGGAGCTCCTACAATGAGCAGTTCTTC.

CDR3 DNA sequence: TGTGCCAGCAGTCGCGAGTCGGGACAGGCCAATGAGCAGTTCTTC. Encoded protein: CASSRESGQANEQFF. V usage is TRBV6-4 and J usage is TRBJ2-1; TRBD1 aligns across 8 bases. Germline V lookup: CDR1 MRHNA, CDR2 SNTAGT. The V and J ends lost 5 bases and 6 bases, in that order; junction bases with no gene match: 9. The CDR3 totals 15 residues.

A remark on this clone: One end of the junction does not line up with germline, which may come from a read error. The chain carries TRBV27 and TRBJ2-6; 9 bases are shared with TRBD1. The germline V gene has CDR1 MNHEY and CDR2 SMNVEV (reference sequence). CDR3 length equals 16 residues. CDR3 bases: TGTGCCAGCAGAAACGACAGGGGGTATGGGGCCAACGGCCTGACTTTC. Amino acids: CASRNDRGYGANGLTF.

The gene calls are TRBV19 and TRBJ1-2; 8 bases align to TRBD1. In germline, CDR1 is LNHDA, CDR2 SQIVND (reference sequence). The V segment lost 7 bases and the J segment 6 bases; nucleotides outside the gene matches: 10. This CDR3 region has 14 residues. The CDR3 sequence is CASTTRGRENGYTF. The DNA for the CDR3 is TGTGCCAGTACCACCAGGGGGCGAGAGAATGGCTACACCTTC.

The chain uses TRBV19 and TRBJ1-5; D remains unclear. CDR1 and CDR2 from the germline V gene are LNHDA and SQIVND (reference sequence). The V end lost 5 bases, the J end lost 6 bases, and 5 bases lay between the germline ends. CDR3 size: 11 residues. CDR3 DNA: TGTGCCAGTAGTTCAGGTCAGCCCCAGCATTTT. As protein: CASSSGQPQHF. The full variable domain, its missing parts supplied by reference TRBV19 and TRBJ1-5, is DGGITQSPKYLFRKEGQNVTLSCEQNLNHDAMYWYRQDPGQGLRLIYYSQIVNDFQKGDIAEGYSVSREKKESFPLTVTSAQKNPTAFYLCASSSGQPQHFGDGTRLSIL.

This chain links TRBV21-1 with TRBJ1-2; the DNA was not used to check the table's D call, TRBD1. TRBV21-1 is a recognized pseudogene. The CDR3 totals 13 residues. The CDR3 loop is CASSKGTLYGYTF. CDR3 sequence (DNA): TGTGCCAGCAGCAAGGGGACACTCTATGGCTACACCTTC.

The V gene is TRBV7-9, the J gene TRBJ2-3, with a weak D call TRBD2 (5 bases). V dropped 2 bases and J dropped 6 bases, with 12 bases sitting between them. The CDR3 sequence is 14 residues long. The germline CDR1 and CDR2 sequences are SEHNR and FQNEAQ (reference sequence). CDR3 in DNA: TGTGCCAGCAGCTTAACCGGGCTAGCTGATACGCAGTATTTT. As protein: CASSLTGLADTQYF.

This clone has more than one count but fewer than ten. The chain uses TRBV11-1 and TRBJ2-5; tentative D call: TRBD2 (6 bases). Germline V gene data show CDR1 as SGHAT and CDR2 as FQDESV (reference sequence). V lost 2 bases and J lost 1, with 14 bases in between. The CDR3 contains 16 residues. DNA of the CDR3: TGTGCCAGCAGCTTAAGAAGGGCTAGCGCCCAAGAGACCCAGTACTTC. Translated, it gives CASSLRRASAQETQYF.

V usage is TRBV11-3 and J usage is TRBJ2-5; no clear D gene. The V end was cut by 1 base, the J end by 0 bases, with 9 bases between. The CDR3 loop spans 15 amino acids. CDR1 is SGHNT, CDR2 YENEEA, per germline. For the CDR3, the DNA is TGTGCCAGCAGCTTAGGAGGCGTGTACCAAGAGACCCAGTACTTC. Its translation is CASSLGGVYQETQYF.

CDR3 sequence: CASSFRESRTEAFF. The CDR3 nucleotides are TGTGCCAGCAGTTTCCGGGAGAGTCGAACTGAAGCTTTCTTT. The chain is built from TRBV28 and TRBJ1-1, with D uncertain. CDR1 is MDHEN and CDR2 is SYDVKM in the germline V gene. V lost 3 bases, J lost 5 bases, and 13 bases lay in between. The CDR3 is made up of 14 amino acids.

This clone occurred once. The chain joins TRBV6-5 to TRBJ2-3, with TRBD1 identical over 8 bases. This CDR3 region has 15 residues. V trimming: 6 bases; J trimming: 6 bases; junction bases outside the gene matches: 11. Germline-derived CDR1 and CDR2 are MNHEY and SVGAGI. The chain's CDR3 is CASSPSDRVYDTQYF. The CDR3 DNA reads as TGTGCCAGCAGCCCGTCGGACAGGGTATACGATACGCAGTATTTT.